What follows are 15 T cell receptor beta chains derived from one specimen sequenced in a study of control samples from healthy donors and cancer patients. This table comes from immunoSEQ multiplex PCR, and its TCRdb copy is limited to in-frame clones, with some not included. The profile shows over 80,000 clones, 79% of them singletons. The specimen was blood. Receptor source: a woman aged 25 to 39 in good health.

This clone was seen just once. V is TRBV5-4 and J is TRBJ1-1; D remains unclear. Germline lookup yields CDR1 SGHNT and CDR2 YYREEE (reference sequence). Trimming removed 1 base at V and 1 base at J, with 5 bases between. The CDR3 sequence is 13 residues long. CDR3 sequence reads: CASSLLENTEAFF. CDR3 bases: TGTGCCAGCAGCTTGTTGGAGAACACTGAAGCTTTCTTT.

The chain recombines TRBV10-3 with TRBJ2-2; 7 nucleotides agree with TRBD1. The CDR3 length is 11 residues. J was trimmed by 12 bases and V by 3 bases; bases with no gene match: 1. The germline gives CDR1 ENHRY, CDR2 SYGVKD. This CDR3 reads CAISEGGKLFF. CDR3 DNA: TGTGCCATCAGTGAAGGGGGCAAGCTGTTTTTT.

The chain recombines TRBV6-5 with TRBJ1-2, with D perhaps matching TRBD1 (6 bases). V was pared by 6 bases and J by 1 base, with 9 bases between. The CDR3 is 13 amino acids. Per germline, CDR1 MNHEY and CDR2 SVGAGI. CDR3 region: CASSLQGNYGYTF. The CDR3 DNA sequence: TGTGCCAGCAGCCTACAGGGTAACTATGGCTACACCTTC.

This chain links TRBV27 with TRBJ2-3; TRBD2 agrees at 9 bases. Germline CDR1 and CDR2: MNHEY and SMNVEV (reference sequence). Trimming removed 3 bases from V and 3 bases from J; junction bases left unmatched: 4. The length of the CDR3 is 15 residues. CDR3 bases: TGTGCCAGCAGTTTCTCGACTAGCGGAACAGATACGCAGTATTTT. Translated, it gives CASSFSTSGTDTQYF.

The genes are TRBV3-1 (or the pseudogene TRBV3-2) and TRBJ1-2; 10 bases fit TRBD1. Germline V gives CDR1 LGHDT, CDR2 YNNKEL (reference sequence). This CDR3 contains 15 residues. Unmatched junction bases numbered 6, after V lost 0 bases and J lost 8 bases. The DNA for the CDR3 is TGTGCCAGCAGCCAAGATTTCGGACAGGGGGGAGGCTACACCTTC. Protein: CASSQDFGQGGGYTF.

The rearrangement joins TRBV5-1 to TRBJ1-6; 7 bases line up with TRBD1. V dropped 0 bases and J dropped 5; count of bases not matched to a gene: 5. CDR1 is SGHRS and CDR2 is YFSETQ in the germline V gene. The CDR3 has 16 amino acids. This CDR3 is CASSLDTGANNSPLHF. For the CDR3, the DNA is TGCGCCAGCAGCTTGGACACAGGGGCCAATAATTCACCCCTCCACTTT.

J is TRBJ2-3 and V is TRBV4-3; 8 bases agree with TRBD2. Germline values: CDR1 LGHNA, CDR2 YSLEER. The J segment lost 2 bases and the V segment lost 0 bases, leaving 4 bases of the junction unmatched. The CDR3 runs to 16 residues. This chain's CDR3 is CASSQDRGGYTDTQYF. The CDR3, as DNA: TGCGCCAGCAGCCAAGATCGGGGGGGGTACACAGATACGCAGTATTTT.

This clone was detected only a few times. The chain carries TRBV5-1 and TRBJ2-6; 8 positions match TRBD1. The CDR3 has 18 residues. V lost 0 bases, J lost 0 bases, and 5 bases stayed unmatched. Germline loops: CDR1 SGHRS, CDR2 YFSETQ. The CDR3 loop is CASSLDGTGGSGANVLTF. CDR3 nucleotides: TGCGCCAGCAGCTTGGACGGGACAGGCGGCTCTGGGGCCAACGTCCTGACTTTC.

This clone is a singleton in its sample. The chain is built from TRBV6-1 and TRBJ1-3; D unresolved. The CDR3 totals 16 residues. Germline loops: CDR1 MNHNS, CDR2 SASEGT. V lost 0 bases and J 4 bases, leaving 13 bases between the germline ends. The CDR3, as DNA: TGTGCCAGCAGTGAAGCGGTGGGCGCGGGCGGAAACACCATATATTTT. Amino acids: CASSEAVGAGGNTIYF.

The chain joins TRBV10-2 to TRBJ1-2, with 7 bases lining up with TRBD1. From germline, CDR1 is WSHSY and CDR2 SAAADI. This CDR3 is built from 14 residues. V shed 7 bases and J 2 bases; nucleotides not matched to a gene: 7. CDR3 amino acids: CASTPDRLNYGYTF. DNA of the CDR3: TGCGCCAGCACGCCGGACAGGCTCAACTATGGCTACACCTTC.

In this sample, this clone turned up many times. The chain combines TRBV29-1 with TRBJ2-7; 8 bases map to TRBD2. In germline, CDR1 is SQVTM, CDR2 ANQGSEA. This CDR3 spans 13 amino acids. With 6 bases clipped from V and 3 bases from J, the junction kept 7 bases outside the gene matches. The CDR3 loop is CSVPTGLGYEQYF. DNA for the CDR3: TGCAGCGTACCCACGGGACTAGGCTACGAGCAGTACTTC.

J is TRBJ1-3 and V is TRBV10-3; TRBD1 aligns across 7 bases. In germline, CDR1 is ENHRY, CDR2 SYGVKD. Trimming took 6 bases from V and 4 from J; bases not matched to a gene: 3. This CDR3 has 13 amino acids. CDR3 DNA sequence: TGTGCCATCAGCGGGACAGTAGGAAACACCATATATTTT. It is translated as CAISGTVGNTIYF.

This clone was counted a few times. The chain employs TRBV6-4 and TRBJ2-3; TRBD2 might be the D (7 bases). The V gene's germline CDR1 is MRHNA and CDR2 SNTAGT. CDR3 length: 17 amino acids. The V end was cut by 2 bases, the J end by 0 bases, with 15 bases between. DNA of the CDR3: TGTGCCAGCAGTGACGCCCCGGGGGGCGGAAGCACAGATACGCAGTATTTT. Amino acids: CASSDAPGGGSTDTQYF.

The rearrangement joins TRBV9 to TRBJ1-1, with D unclear. The germline gives CDR1 SGDLS, CDR2 YYNGEE. The germline V and J ends were trimmed by 3 bases and 4 bases, with 19 bases remaining between them. The CDR3 totals 16 residues. This CDR3 reads CASSAAPFGWGTEAFF. CDR3 nucleotide sequence: TGTGCCAGCAGCGCTGCCCCCTTTGGCTGGGGCACTGAAGCTTTCTTT.

V and J are TRBV29-1 and TRBJ1-4; D unresolved. CDR1 and CDR2 (germline): SQVTM, ANQGSEA. The CDR3 covers 15 residues. Trimming took off 0 bases at V and 3 bases at J, with 11 bases between the two ends. The CDR3 loop reads CSVEDQDWANEKLFF. CDR3 bases: TGCAGCGTTGAAGATCAAGACTGGGCTAATGAAAAACTGTTTTTT. Full variable domain (remainder filled in from reference TRBV29-1 and TRBJ1-4): SAVISQKPSRDICQRGTSLTIQCQVDSQVTMMFWYRQQPGQSLTLIATANQGSEATYESGFVIDKFPISRPNLTFSTLTVSNMSPEDSSIYLCSVEDQDWANEKLFFGSGTQLSVL.